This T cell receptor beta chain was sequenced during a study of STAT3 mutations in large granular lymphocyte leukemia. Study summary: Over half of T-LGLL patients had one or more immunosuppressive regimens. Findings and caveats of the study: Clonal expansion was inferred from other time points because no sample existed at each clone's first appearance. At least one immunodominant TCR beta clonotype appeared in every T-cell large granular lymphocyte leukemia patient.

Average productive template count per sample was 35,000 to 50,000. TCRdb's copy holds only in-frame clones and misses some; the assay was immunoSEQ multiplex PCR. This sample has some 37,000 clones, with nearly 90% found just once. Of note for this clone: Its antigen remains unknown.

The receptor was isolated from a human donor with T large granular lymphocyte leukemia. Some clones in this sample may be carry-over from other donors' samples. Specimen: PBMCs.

The CDR3 DNA follows: TGCGCCAGCAGCCTGGGAGCGGGGGCCTTCAATGAGCAGTTCTTC. Translating gives CASSLGAGAFNEQFF. This chain uses TRBV5-1 with TRBJ2-1, with TRBD2 matching 8 bases. This CDR3 region has 15 residues. CDR1 and CDR2 from the germline V gene are SGHRS and YFSETQ. After removal of 4 bases from V and 6 bases from J, the junction contained 9 bases not matched to a gene. The full variable domain, in which reference TRBV5-1 and TRBJ2-1 provide the parts outside the CDR3, is KAGVTQTPRYLIKTRGQQVTLSCSPISGHRSVSWYQQTPGQGLQFLFEYFSETQRNKGNFPGRFSGRQFSNSRSEMNVSTLELGDSALYLCASSLGAGAFNEQFFGPGTRLTVL.